Listed here are 25 T cell receptor beta chains from one sample, sequenced in a study of long-term antiretroviral therapy in people with HIV. Researchers report immunoSEQ v3.0 was run at survey level. The method was immunoSEQ multiplex PCR; TCRdb's version includes in-frame clones alone and lacks a portion of them. Altogether about 21,000 clones are present, around 80% being singletons, with the ten largest covering roughly a tenth. This material consisted of unsorted PBMCs, taken 4.1 years after starting antiretroviral therapy. These receptors were taken from a middle-aged woman with HIV.

J is TRBJ1-4 and V is TRBV9; possible D gene TRBD1, 6 bases. Germline assignment: CDR1 SGDLS and CDR2 YYNGEE. The CDR3 runs to 13 residues. Trimming took 4 bases from V and 17 from J, leaving 21 bases between them. The DNA of the CDR3 is TGTGCCAGCAGCCCAAAAGGACAGCTCCCCGTTTTTTTT. As protein: CASSPKGQLPVFF.

This rearrangement joins TRBV29-1 to TRBJ2-1, with TRBD2 as a possible D gene (6 bases). V was clipped by 7 bases and J by 5 bases, with 18 bases between them. The CDR3 runs 14 residues. Germline assignment: CDR1 SQVTM and CDR2 ANQGSEA. This chain's CDR3 is CSGVVGLANNEQFF. The CDR3 DNA follows: TGCAGCGGGGTCGTCGGGCTAGCGAACAATGAGCAGTTCTTC.

This CDR3 reads CASSAVGAGIETQYF. As DNA, the CDR3 is TGTGCCAGCAGCGCAGTGGGAGCGGGAATAGAGACCCAGTACTTC. The rearrangement links TRBV9 to TRBJ2-5; TRBD2 matches at 7 bases. This CDR3 is 15 amino acids long. The germline CDR1 and CDR2 sequences are SGDLS and YYNGEE. The J segment lost 4 bases and the V segment lost 3 bases, leaving 9 bases of the junction unmatched. The full variable domain, completed using reference TRBV9 and TRBJ2-5, is DSGVTQTPKHLITATGQRVTLRCSPRSGDLSVYWYQQSLDQGLQFLIQYYNGEERAKGNILERFSAQQFPDLHSELNLSSLELGDSALYFCASSAVGAGIETQYFGPGTRLLVL.

This rearrangement joins TRBV29-1 to TRBJ1-2; D ambiguous. The CDR3 has 15 residues. V was clipped by 3 bases and J by 0 bases, with 14 bases between them. From germline, CDR1 is SQVTM and CDR2 ANQGSEA. CDR3 coding DNA: TGCAGCGTTGATGACTTCCTGGGAGCTAACTATGGCTACACCTTC. It translates to CSVDDFLGANYGYTF.

This clone showed up just a few times. This chain uses TRBV2 with TRBJ2-7, with D unclear. CDR1 is SNHLY and CDR2 is FYNNEI in the germline V gene. Trimming removed 0 bases at V and 4 bases at J, with 4 bases between. The CDR3 spans 12 residues. CDR3 sequence: CASSEAGYEQYF. The CDR3 nucleotides read TGTGCCAGCAGTGAAGCCGGATACGAGCAGTACTTC.

V and J are TRBV2 and TRBJ2-7, with 11 positions matching TRBD1. J was trimmed by 3 bases and V by 6 bases; bases with no gene match: 1. The CDR3 has 13 amino acids. CDR1 and CDR2 from the germline V gene are SNHLY and FYNNEI. The CDR3 DNA sequence: TGTGCCAGCAGGGGACAGGGGGTCTACGAGCAGTACTTC. Translation: CASRGQGVYEQYF.

The rearrangement links TRBV4-3 to TRBJ2-7; weak D call: TRBD1 (6 bases). The CDR3 is 15 amino acids. Germline CDR1 is LGHNA and CDR2 is YSLEER. With 1 base removed from V and 1 base from J, the gap between germline ends came to 11 bases. The CDR3 here is CASSQGTGKSYEQYF. The CDR3 coding sequence is TGCGCCAGCAGCCAAGGAACAGGGAAGTCCTACGAGCAGTACTTC.

DNA for the CDR3: TGTGCCAGCAGCCGAGGCCGCGCCAGGGTCTATGGCTACACCTTC. This encodes CASSRGRARVYGYTF. This chain connects TRBV14 to TRBJ1-2, with TRBD1 as a possible D gene (5 bases). The CDR3 covers 15 residues. The V gene's germline CDR1 is SGHDN and CDR2 FVKESK. V was trimmed by 4 bases and J by 4 bases, leaving 16 bases between them.

The CDR3 sequence: CASSNPRLADRGADTQYF. The CDR3 DNA reads TGCGCCAGCAGCAACCCTCGACTAGCGGATAGGGGGGCAGATACGCAGTATTTT. V and J are TRBV5-1 and TRBJ2-3, with TRBD2 identical over 9 bases. The CDR3 has 18 amino acids. CDR1 is SGHRS and CDR2 is YFSETQ in the germline V gene. The V gene end was trimmed by 4 bases and the J gene end by 4 bases; junction bases not matched to a gene: 16.

V usage is TRBV6-5 and J usage is TRBJ1-2, with 10 positions matching TRBD1. CDR3 length: 15 residues. After removal of 6 bases from V and 1 base from J, the junction contained 5 bases not matched to a gene. Germline CDR1 and CDR2: MNHEY and SVGAGI. CDR3 sequence reads: CASRRDRGYNYGYTF. Here the CDR3 DNA reads TGTGCCAGCAGACGGGACAGGGGATATAACTATGGCTACACCTTC.

The chain is built from TRBV30 and TRBJ1-5; D is ambiguous. Per germline, CDR1 GTSNPN and CDR2 SVGIG (reference sequence). This CDR3 contains 15 residues. Trimming stripped 0 bases from V and 4 bases from J, with 13 bases between. CDR3 region: CAWSVGLGSNQPQHF. The CDR3 region has the DNA TGTGCCTGGAGTGTTGGACTGGGCTCAAATCAGCCCCAGCATTTT.

CDR3 DNA sequence: TGCAGCGTTGGCGGATCGGGGACGGGGGAAAAACTGTTTTTT. Encoded protein: CSVGGSGTGEKLFF. V and J are TRBV29-1 and TRBJ1-4, with D tentatively TRBD1 (5 bases). The CDR3 is 14 residues long. Germline loops: CDR1 SQVTM, CDR2 ANQGSEA. V was trimmed by 4 bases and J by 8 bases, leaving 17 bases between them.

The chain is built from TRBV7-9 and TRBJ1-2; tentatively, D is TRBD1 (5 bases). The CDR3 consists of 18 residues. CDR1 and CDR2 (germline): SEHNR, FQNEAQ (reference sequence). V was cut by 2 bases and J by 5 bases, with 24 bases left in between. The CDR3 reads CASSLLGDPKRGLYGYTF. Written as DNA, the CDR3 is TGTGCCAGCAGCTTATTAGGGGACCCCAAAAGGGGCCTTTATGGCTACACCTTC.

This clone was detected only once. The CDR3 loop is CSVDSTGNTGELFF. The CDR3 bases are TGCAGCGTTGACTCCACAGGGAACACCGGGGAGCTGTTTTTT. The V gene is TRBV29-1, the J gene TRBJ2-2; TRBD1 is a possible D gene (5 bases). V lost 3 bases, J lost 1 base, and 9 bases lay in between. The length of the CDR3 is 14 residues. Germline-derived CDR1 and CDR2 are SQVTM and ANQGSEA.

This chain connects TRBV19 to TRBJ2-3, with unresolved D. The CDR3 has 14 residues. From germline, CDR1 is LNHDA and CDR2 SQIVND (reference sequence). V lost 5 bases, J lost 0 bases, and 9 bases lay in between. CDR3: CASSFQSSTDTQYF. The DNA of the CDR3 is TGTGCCAGTAGTTTCCAGTCTAGCACAGATACGCAGTATTTT. The variable domain in full, with the rest retrieved from reference TRBV19 and TRBJ2-3, is DGGITQSPKYLFRKEGQNVTLSCEQNLNHDAMYWYRQDPGQGLRLIYYSQIVNDFQKGDIAEGYSVSREKKESFPLTVTSAQKNPTAFYLCASSFQSSTDTQYFGPGTRLTVL.

The chain employs TRBV5-1 and TRBJ2-2; 7 bases fit TRBD1. The CDR3 loop spans 15 amino acids. Germline CDR1 SGHRS, CDR2 YFSETQ. V dropped 0 bases and J dropped 6; count of bases not matched to a gene: 5. Here the CDR3 reads CASSLGQGDAGELFF. The CDR3 region has the DNA TGCGCCAGCAGCTTGGGACAGGGTGACGCCGGGGAGCTGTTTTTT.

The genes are TRBV4-3 and TRBJ2-5; no clear D gene. The CDR3 totals 16 residues. CDR1 and CDR2 (germline): LGHNA, YSLEER. V gave up 0 bases and J gave up 1 base, with 12 bases separating them. The chain's CDR3 is CASSQEFGRTQETQYF. The CDR3 nucleotides are TGCGCCAGCAGCCAAGAATTCGGACGGACCCAAGAGACCCAGTACTTC.

The rearrangement joins TRBV19 to TRBJ2-2; 7 positions match TRBD1. With 5 bases clipped from V and 1 base from J, the junction kept 7 bases outside the gene matches. CDR1 is LNHDA, CDR2 SQIVND, per germline (reference sequence). The CDR3 has 16 residues. DNA for the CDR3: TGTGCCAGTAGTCCAAGACAGGGAAGGAACACCGGGGAGCTGTTTTTT. This encodes CASSPRQGRNTGELFF.

The chain joins TRBV6-5 to TRBJ2-7; the match to TRBD2 covers 12 bases. The CDR3 totals 14 residues. The germline V gene has CDR1 MNHEY and CDR2 SVGAGI. Losses at the gene ends were 7 bases for V and 7 bases for J; bases not matched to a gene: 8. The CDR3 protein is CASTRLAGEGEQYF. The DNA of the CDR3 is TGTGCCAGCACCCGACTAGCGGGAGAGGGTGAGCAGTACTTC.

The V and J genes are TRBV4-1 and TRBJ2-5, with a weak D call TRBD1 (6 bases). Germline V gene data show CDR1 as MGHRA and CDR2 as YSYEKL. V lost 1 base and J 0 bases, leaving 12 bases between the germline ends. The length of the CDR3 is 16 residues. In DNA, the CDR3 is TGCGCCAGCAGCCAAGCTCCTGGACAGAACCAAGAGACCCAGTACTTC. Translated, it gives CASSQAPGQNQETQYF.

The chain carries TRBV11-2 and TRBJ2-5; D remains unclear. Trimming pared 1 base from V and 4 bases from J, leaving 7 bases between. Germline V gives CDR1 SGHAT, CDR2 FQNNGV. The CDR3 totals 13 residues. Written as DNA, the CDR3 is TGTGCCAGCAGCTTAGGTAGGACAGAGACCCAGTACTTC. This encodes CASSLGRTETQYF. Variable domain in full (rest from reference TRBV11-2 and TRBJ2-5): EAGVAQSPRYKIIEKRQSVAFWCNPISGHATLYWYQQILGQGPKLLIQFQNNGVVDDSQLPKDRFSAERLKGVDSTLKIQPAKLEDSAVYLCASSLGRTETQYFGPGTRLLVL.

This chain links TRBV2 with TRBJ1-4; D gene unclear. CDR3 length: 15 amino acids. V was clipped by 4 bases and J by 7 bases, with 16 bases between them. Germline assignment: CDR1 SNHLY and CDR2 FYNNEI. The CDR3, as DNA: TGTGCCAGCAGTGTAGGGTTGAAAATACCTGAAAAACTGTTTTTT. The encoded protein is CASSVGLKIPEKLFF.

The chain uses TRBV10-1 and TRBJ1-5; D not resolved. The ends were cut back, 6 bases at V and 1 base at J, with 10 bases in the middle. CDR3 length equals 14 residues. Germline assignment: CDR1 WNHNN and CDR2 SYGVQD (reference sequence). DNA of the CDR3: TGCGCCAGCAGGAGGGAGGGAAGCAATCAGCCCCAGCATTTT. It translates to CASRREGSNQPQHF.

The CDR3 DNA reads as TGTGCCAGTAGCGGGACTAGCGGGAGAGGTACCGGGGAGCTGTTTTTT. Translation gives CASSGTSGRGTGELFF. V gene TRBV19 combines with J gene TRBJ2-2; 14 nucleotides match TRBD2. The V segment lost 6 bases and the J segment 5 bases; nucleotides outside the gene matches: 5. The CDR3 extends over 16 amino acids. The germline V gene has CDR1 LNHDA and CDR2 SQIVND (reference sequence).

The V call is TRBV9, the J call TRBJ2-1, with no clear D. CDR1 is SGDLS, CDR2 YYNGEE, per germline. The length of the CDR3 is 17 residues. V was trimmed by 0 bases and J by 8 bases, leaving 21 bases between them. The chain's CDR3 is CASSVDTVGRGHDEQFF. The CDR3 nucleotides are TGTGCCAGCAGCGTAGATACAGTTGGGCGAGGTCACGATGAGCAGTTCTTC.